These 29 T cell receptor beta chains were all obtained from the same sample, sequenced in a study of blood T cell repertoires in COVID-19 (dated by TCRdb to the early 2020s). The method behind the library was the immunoSEQ multiplex PCR assay. The clones in this table, taken by TCRdb from immuneACCESS, are in-frame only. Not every clone is retained; where verified, under half of the shortfall comes from an unresolved V gene, and the cause of the rest is unknown. Present in this sample are roughly 78,000 clones, 75% to 90% of which were seen just once. The ten top clones hold 0.5% to 0.7% of the sample. Input material: peripheral blood. The receptors derive from a man in his sixties with acute or convalescent COVID-19.

V usage is TRBV5-1 and J usage is TRBJ2-3, with D possibly matching TRBD2 (6 bases). Germline loops: CDR1 SGHRS, CDR2 YFSETQ. V shed 1 base and J shed 1 base, with 10 bases lying between them. This CDR3 is 15 amino acids long. CDR3 region: CASSLRGMGTDTQYF. DNA for the CDR3: TGCGCCAGCAGCTTGCGGGGGATGGGCACAGATACGCAGTATTTT.

The chain employs TRBV12-3 or TRBV12-4 and TRBJ1-3, with D uncertain. Trimming pared 6 bases from V and 2 bases from J, leaving 5 bases between. The CDR3 covers 12 residues. This CDR3 is CASRSPGNTIYF. The CDR3 coding sequence is TGTGCCAGCAGGTCTCCTGGAAACACCATATATTTT.

This clone has only one observation. The rearrangement uses TRBV19 and TRBJ2-2; weak D call: TRBD2 (5 bases). This CDR3 region has 15 residues. Trimming removed 5 bases at V and 1 base at J, with 11 bases between. Germline CDR1 is LNHDA and CDR2 is SQIVND (reference sequence). CDR3 nucleotide sequence: TGTGCCAGTAGTCCCTCCGGGGTGAACACCGGGGAGCTGTTTTTT. It is translated as CASSPSGVNTGELFF.

CDR3 protein: CASSISRDTPLHF. CDR3 in DNA: TGTGCCAGCAGCATCAGCAGGGATACGCCCCTCCACTTT. This sequence joins TRBV7-9 and TRBJ1-6; maybe TRBD1 (5 bases). The CDR3 length is 13 residues. Germline loops: CDR1 SEHNR, CDR2 FQNEAQ (reference sequence). V lost 5 bases, J lost 13 bases, and 15 bases lay in between.

This chain connects TRBV5-1 to TRBJ1-2; D possibly corresponds to TRBD1 (5 bases). From germline, CDR1 is SGHRS and CDR2 YFSETQ. The CDR3 contains 14 residues. V was trimmed by 3 bases and J by 6 bases, leaving 15 bases between them. The CDR3 here is CASSWMDGGDGYTF. The CDR3 coding sequence is TGCGCCAGCAGCTGGATGGACGGGGGAGATGGCTACACCTTC.

The chain carries TRBV19 and TRBJ1-5; D not certain. CDR3 length: 14 amino acids. CDR1 and CDR2 from the germline V gene are LNHDA and SQIVND (reference sequence). The ends were cut back, 1 base at V and 1 base at J, with 5 bases in the middle. As DNA, the CDR3 is TGTGCCAGTAGTATAGTCATCAGCAATCAGCCCCAGCATTTT. It codes for CASSIVISNQPQHF.

This chain joins TRBV20-1 and TRBJ1-1, with 7 bases identical to TRBD1. The trim removed 3 bases at V and 0 bases at J, leaving 13 bases unmatched. The CDR3 runs 17 residues. Germline CDR1 DFQATT, CDR2 SNEGSKA (reference sequence). In nucleotides, the CDR3 is TGCAGTGCTAGTGATCCGGCAGGGGGTCTACTGAACACTGAAGCTTTCTTT. Its protein product is CSASDPAGGLLNTEAFF.

J is TRBJ2-3 and V is TRBV10-2, with 8 nucleotides matching TRBD1. V was pared by 2 bases and J by 6 bases, with 4 bases of the junction left unmatched. CDR3 length: 14 amino acids. Looked up from germline, CDR1 is WSHSY and CDR2 is SAAADI. The DNA for the CDR3 is TGCGCCAGCAGTGAGACGGACAGGGAGGATACGCAGTATTTT. It codes for CASSETDREDTQYF.

This chain connects TRBV6-5 to TRBJ1-5; 7 nucleotides line up with TRBD1. The CDR3 extends over 16 amino acids. Trimming cost V 2 bases and J 4 bases; bases outside gene matches: 8. Germline CDR1 reads MNHEY; CDR2 reads SVGAGI. This CDR3 is CASSYAPGQRNQPQHF. DNA of the CDR3: TGTGCCAGCAGTTACGCTCCGGGACAGAGAAATCAGCCCCAGCATTTT.

This clone appeared once. The gene calls are TRBV6-5 and TRBJ2-3; the match to TRBD1 covers 8 bases. J was trimmed by 0 bases and V by 6 bases; bases with no gene match: 5. The length of the CDR3 is 15 residues. Germline CDR1 is MNHEY and CDR2 is SVGAGI. The CDR3: CASRPGGLSTDTQYF. The CDR3 DNA reads as TGTGCCAGCAGGCCAGGGGGCTTGAGCACAGATACGCAGTATTTT.

This chain uses TRBV2 with TRBJ1-5; D is unclear. Trimming stripped 6 bases from V and 3 bases from J, with 12 bases between. The CDR3 consists of 14 residues. Germline CDR1 is SNHLY and CDR2 is FYNNEI. CDR3 sequence: CASRVRRNNQPQHF. The CDR3 DNA reads as TGTGCCAGCAGAGTAAGGCGGAACAATCAGCCCCAGCATTTT.

The chain is built from TRBV5-6 and TRBJ2-2; TRBD2 might be the D (5 bases). Germline V gene sequence: CDR1 SGHDT, CDR2 YYEEEE. V was pared by 2 bases and J by 3 bases, with 14 bases between. The CDR3 covers 16 residues. DNA for the CDR3: TGTGCCAGCAGCTTAGGCTTAGGAGGATACACCGGGGAGCTGTTTTTT. This codes for CASSLGLGGYTGELFF.

The chain employs TRBV12-3 or TRBV12-4 and TRBJ2-2, with D tentatively TRBD1 (5 bases). Trimming removed 9 bases at V and 7 bases at J, with 15 bases between. The length of the CDR3 is 13 residues. In DNA form, the CDR3 reads TGTGCCAGTAATAAAGGGGCCGGCGGGGAGCTGTTTTTT. This translates into CASNKGAGGELFF.

V gene TRBV6-5 combines with J gene TRBJ2-7; D might be TRBD1 (5 bases). The CDR3 runs to 14 residues. Trimming shortened V by 6 bases and J by 5 bases, and 17 bases separated the two germline ends. Germline loops: CDR1 MNHEY, CDR2 SVGAGI. Here the CDR3 reads CASSPTAGRNEQYF. The CDR3 DNA reads as TGTGCCAGCAGCCCCACGGCAGGGCGGAACGAGCAGTACTTC.

The chain uses TRBV5-1 and TRBJ2-2; 10 nucleotides agree with TRBD1. The CDR3 sequence is 17 residues long. CDR1 is SGHRS, CDR2 YFSETQ, per germline. V was clipped by 0 bases and J by 4 bases; unmatched bases: 6. For the CDR3, the DNA is TGCGCCAGCAGCTTGGATACCGGGACAGGGGTCACCGGGGAGCTGTTTTTT. This encodes CASSLDTGTGVTGELFF.

The CDR3, as DNA: TGTGCCATCAGTGAGTCAGGGGGCGGTGAAGCTTTCTTT. Protein: CAISESGGGEAFF. This chain connects TRBV10-3 to TRBJ1-1, with 7 nucleotides matching TRBD1. Trimming at V came to 0 bases and at J to 7 bases, leaving 2 bases not matched to a gene. CDR3 length: 13 amino acids. Looked up from germline, CDR1 is ENHRY and CDR2 is SYGVKD.

The DNA of the CDR3 is TGCGCCAGCAGCCAAGGCCTACAGTCCTCCTACGAGCAGTACTTC. It translates to CASSQGLQSSYEQYF. The chain employs TRBV4-1 and TRBJ2-7; D not certain. The germline V gene encodes CDR1 MGHRA and CDR2 YSYEKL. This CDR3 contains 15 residues. V lost 1 base, J lost 0 bases, and 10 bases lay in between.

This clone was counted between two and nine times. The chain employs TRBV7-8 and TRBJ1-5, with no clear D. This CDR3 has 15 residues. Trimming removed 3 bases at V and 0 bases at J, with 9 bases between. Germline CDR1 is SGHVS and CDR2 is FQNEAQ. The CDR3 loop reads CASSLGGYSNQPQHF. For the CDR3, the DNA is TGTGCCAGCAGCTTGGGCGGGTATAGCAATCAGCCCCAGCATTTT.

Concerning this clone: This may be a read error, as it is one base from a much larger clone. Distinct nucleotide sequences in the sample also encode this CDR3. The chain employs TRBV7-3 and TRBJ2-3; 8 nucleotides agree with TRBD2. The J segment lost 0 bases and the V segment lost 2 bases, leaving 1 base of the junction unmatched. Germline CDR1 reads SGHTA; CDR2 reads FQGTGA. This CDR3 region has 15 residues. CDR3 protein: CASSLAGGSTDTQYF. In DNA, the CDR3 is TGTGCCAGCAGCTTAGCGGGGGGTAGCACAGATACGCAGTATTTT.

The CDR3 loop is CASSLGRDRAGEKLFF. The DNA of the CDR3 is TGTGCCAGCAGCTTAGGACGGGACAGGGCTGGGGAAAAACTGTTTTTT. This chain joins TRBV7-2 and TRBJ1-4, with 9 bases that match TRBD1. Trimming took 1 base from V and 8 from J; bases not matched to a gene: 8. CDR1 is SGHTA and CDR2 is FQGNSA in the germline V gene. The CDR3 runs to 16 residues.

Notes on this clone: Other DNA sequences in this sample translate to the same CDR3. The genes are TRBV9 and TRBJ2-5, with D hard to call. Germline V gene data show CDR1 as SGDLS and CDR2 as YYNGEE. The CDR3 spans 13 residues. Trimming took 2 bases from V and 1 from J, leaving 6 bases between them. CDR3 residues: CASSVGPQETQYF. The CDR3 nucleotides are TGTGCCAGCAGCGTGGGCCCCCAAGAGACCCAGTACTTC.

The gene calls are TRBV6-5 and TRBJ1-6; no definite D call. Germline-derived CDR1 and CDR2 are MNHEY and SVGAGI. V lost 7 bases, J lost 0 bases, and 10 bases lay in between. The CDR3 sequence is 15 residues long. Here the CDR3 reads CASTQTSSYNSPLHF. The CDR3 bases are TGTGCCAGCACCCAAACGAGCTCCTATAATTCACCCCTCCACTTT.

The genes are TRBV11-2 and TRBJ1-5; maybe TRBD1 (6 bases). V shed 5 bases and J shed 4 bases, with 21 bases lying between them. Germline values: CDR1 SGHAT, CDR2 FQNNGV. The CDR3 has 17 amino acids. CDR3 in DNA: TGTGCCAGCAGCCCGCATTTAAACCCCAGGGGAAATCAGCCCCAGCATTTT. It specifies CASSPHLNPRGNQPQHF.

The chain has TRBV30 and TRBJ1-4; D possibly corresponds to TRBD1 (5 bases). The V end lost 0 bases, the J end lost 3 bases, and 8 bases lay between the germline ends. The germline gives CDR1 GTSNPN, CDR2 SVGIG (reference sequence). The CDR3 is 14 amino acids. The DNA of the CDR3 is TGTGCCTGGAGTGTGGGGGGGGCTAATGAAAAACTGTTTTTT. Its translation: CAWSVGGANEKLFF.

The chain is built from TRBV19 and TRBJ1-5; D might be TRBD1 (6 bases). CDR1 and CDR2 (germline): LNHDA, SQIVND (reference sequence). The CDR3 loop spans 14 amino acids. V was clipped by 6 bases and J by 2 bases, with 11 bases between them. The CDR3 protein is CASREAGGNQPQHF. DNA for the CDR3: TGTGCCAGTAGGGAAGCAGGGGGCAATCAGCCCCAGCATTTT.

This chain links TRBV5-1 with TRBJ1-2; D is unresolved. Trimming stripped 2 bases from V and 5 bases from J, with 19 bases between. Germline V gene sequence: CDR1 SGHRS, CDR2 YFSETQ. The CDR3 is made up of 16 amino acids. Here the CDR3 reads CASSLAGIRALYGYTF. The CDR3 nucleotides read TGCGCCAGCAGCTTAGCCGGGATCCGGGCCCTATATGGCTACACCTTC.

In DNA form, the CDR3 reads TGTGCCAGCAGTTCGGGGTCTTATGGCTACACCTTC. The encoded protein is CASSSGSYGYTF. The chain has TRBV27 and TRBJ1-2; D ambiguous. Trimming left V 4 bases short and J 5 bases short, with 8 bases between. CDR1 and CDR2 (germline): MNHEY, SMNVEV (reference sequence). The CDR3 runs 12 residues.

This chain links TRBV19 with TRBJ1-4; D remains unclear. The V end lost 2 bases, the J end lost 3 bases, and 7 bases lay between the germline ends. Germline values: CDR1 LNHDA, CDR2 SQIVND (reference sequence). CDR3 size: 14 residues. The CDR3, as DNA: TGTGCCAGTAGTATAACGGGTTCTAATGAAAAACTGTTTTTT. It codes for CASSITGSNEKLFF.

The genes are TRBV3-1 (or the pseudogene TRBV3-2) and TRBJ1-2; the match to TRBD1 covers 7 bases. The trim removed 2 bases at V and 4 bases at J, leaving 7 bases unmatched. CDR3 length equals 15 residues. Germline V gives CDR1 LGHDT, CDR2 YNNKEL (reference sequence). CDR3 DNA: TGTGCCAGCAGCCAAACAGGGGAGTTGATCTATGGCTACACCTTC. Protein product: CASSQTGELIYGYTF.